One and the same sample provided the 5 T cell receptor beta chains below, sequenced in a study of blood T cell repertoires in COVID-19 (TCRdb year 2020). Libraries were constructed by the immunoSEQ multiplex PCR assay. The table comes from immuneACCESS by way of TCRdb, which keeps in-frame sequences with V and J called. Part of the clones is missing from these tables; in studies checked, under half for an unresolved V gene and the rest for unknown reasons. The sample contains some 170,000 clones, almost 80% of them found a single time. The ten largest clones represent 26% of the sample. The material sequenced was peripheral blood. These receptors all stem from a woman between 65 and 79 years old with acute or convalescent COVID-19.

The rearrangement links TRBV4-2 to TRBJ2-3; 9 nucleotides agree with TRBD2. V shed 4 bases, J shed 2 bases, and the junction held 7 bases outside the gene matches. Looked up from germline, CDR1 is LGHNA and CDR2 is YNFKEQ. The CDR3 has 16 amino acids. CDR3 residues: CASSLSAGGVTDTQYF. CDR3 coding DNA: TGTGCCAGCAGCCTTTCAGCGGGAGGTGTCACAGATACGCAGTATTTT.

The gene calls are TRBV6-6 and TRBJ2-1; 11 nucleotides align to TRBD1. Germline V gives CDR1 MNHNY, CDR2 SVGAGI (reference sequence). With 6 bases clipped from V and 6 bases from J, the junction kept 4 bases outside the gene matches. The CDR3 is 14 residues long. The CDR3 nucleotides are TGTGCCAGCAGAACCGGGACAGGGGGCAATGAGCAGTTCTTC. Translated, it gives CASRTGTGGNEQFF.

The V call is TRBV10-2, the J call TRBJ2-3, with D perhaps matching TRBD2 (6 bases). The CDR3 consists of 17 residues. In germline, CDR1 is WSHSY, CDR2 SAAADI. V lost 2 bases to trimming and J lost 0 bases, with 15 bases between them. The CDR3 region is CASSEGASAGSTDTQYF. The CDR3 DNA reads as TGCGCCAGCAGTGAGGGTGCTAGCGCTGGAAGCACAGATACGCAGTATTTT.

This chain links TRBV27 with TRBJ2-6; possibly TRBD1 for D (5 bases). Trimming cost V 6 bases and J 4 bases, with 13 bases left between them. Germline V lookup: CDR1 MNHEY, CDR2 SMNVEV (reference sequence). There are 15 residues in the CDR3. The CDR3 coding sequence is TGTGCCAGCAGCCGGGCAGGGCTCGGGGCCAACGTCCTGACTTTC. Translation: CASSRAGLGANVLTF.

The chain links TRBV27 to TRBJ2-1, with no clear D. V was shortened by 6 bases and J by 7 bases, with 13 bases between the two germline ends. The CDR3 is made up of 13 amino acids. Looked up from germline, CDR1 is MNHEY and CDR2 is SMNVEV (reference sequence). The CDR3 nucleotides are TGTGCCAGCAGCGACCCTTCTAGGAATGAGCAGTTCTTC. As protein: CASSDPSRNEQFF.